This T cell receptor (beta chain) was retrieved from a study of cytomegalovirus exposure and HLA in healthy donors. Study overall: Early released data comprised around 85 million unique TCRs from HLA-typed donors. The Caucasian-associated ancestry cluster contained about 80% of the roughly 370 genotyped donors. Findings and limits, study-wide: A previous analysis found most TCR beta V segments productive roughly 90% or roughly 30% of the time.

CDR1 and CDR2 from the germline V gene are MNHNS and SASEGT. The germline V and J ends were trimmed by 7 bases and 6 bases, with 15 bases remaining between them. This CDR3 region has 13 residues. Primers: 60 Vbeta forward and 13 Jbeta reverse. Generated by immunoSEQ multiplex PCR, the TCRdb table keeps only in-frame clones and is missing some. The sample yields some 160,000 clones, about 85% seen once. As to this clone: Antigen unknown.

When sampled, the donors appeared nominally healthy, though they likely had unrecorded immune exposures. The gene calls are TRBV6-1 and TRBJ1-1, with D possibly being TRBD1 (5 bases). The material sequenced was PBMCs. The clonotype was recovered from a man in his late teens or twenties in good health and CMV-seronegative. The CDR3 sequence: CASTILRDSEAFF. The CDR3 nucleotides are TGTGCCAGCACGATCCTCCGGGACTCTGAAGCTTTCTTT.